These 6 T cell receptor beta chains were sequenced from one sample in a study of blood T cells in healthy people across ages. Sample-barcoded 5' priming and a J-beta primer mix drove a second PCR of roughly 7 to 11 cycles. TCRdb re-called the 5' RACE reads through MiXCR, storing one row per CDR3 protein. Among some 1.7 million distinct CDR3 sequences listed, 28% were seen once. Sample: blood. The receptors come from a woman in her twenties or thirties in good health.

In this sample, this clonotype turned up a few times. The rearrangement joins TRBV6-2 or TRBV6-3 to TRBJ2-7, with D unclear. The ends were cut back, 0 bases at V and 9 bases at J, with 12 bases in the middle. The CDR3 totals 13 residues. Per the germline V gene, CDR1 is MNHEY and CDR2 is SVGEGT. CDR3 sequence (DNA): TGTGCCAGCAGTTACTCGACCCATCCGGCGCAGTACTTC. Protein sequence: CASSYSTHPAQYF.

This clonotype was picked up a small number of times. A much larger clone differs by one base, so this may be a read error. The rearrangement uses TRBV29-1 and TRBJ2-1; 10 bases are shared with TRBD2. CDR1 is SQVTM, CDR2 ANQGSEA, per germline. The CDR3 runs to 15 residues. The trim removed 7 bases at V and 7 bases at J, leaving 13 bases unmatched. The CDR3 DNA follows: TGCAGCGGAGACCGACGAGCGGGGGGGCTGAATGAGCAGTTCTTC. This encodes CSGDRRAGGLNEQFF.

Note on this clonotype: This may arise from a read error, as a much more abundant clone is one base away. J is TRBJ2-1 and V is TRBV29-1; no definite D call. The length of the CDR3 is 12 residues. From germline, CDR1 is SQVTM and CDR2 ANQGSEA. The CDR3 loop reads CSIEHGYNEQFF. The CDR3, as DNA: TGCAGCATTGAACACGGTTACAATGAGCAGTTCTTC.

The table lists this clonotype with a few counts. V usage is TRBV20-1 and J usage is TRBJ2-6; tentatively, D is TRBD1 (5 bases). V dropped 3 bases and J dropped 1 base, with 19 bases sitting between them. There are 18 residues in the CDR3. Germline values: CDR1 DFQATT, CDR2 SNEGSKA (reference sequence). As DNA, the CDR3 is TGCAGTGCTAGGGGGCGACCCGTCGTTCGGTCTGGGGCCAACGTCCTGACTTTC. Protein: CSARGRPVVRSGANVLTF.

This clonotype came up a few times. The chain is built from TRBV24-1 and TRBJ2-3; D uncertain. V was cut by 4 bases and J by 4 bases, with 5 bases left in between. CDR3 length: 12 amino acids. From germline, CDR1 is KGHDR and CDR2 SFDVKD. CDR3: CATSEGADTQYF. In DNA form, the CDR3 reads TGTGCCACCAGTGAAGGTGCAGATACGCAGTATTTT.

This clonotype has only a few counts. This chain links TRBV4-3 with TRBJ2-3, with D uncertain. CDR1 is LGHNA, CDR2 YSLEER, per germline. The CDR3 contains 14 residues. With 1 base removed from V and 3 bases from J, the gap between germline ends came to 8 bases. The CDR3 DNA reads TGCGCCAGCAGCCAAGTTGCGGAAACAGATACGCAGTATTTT. This encodes CASSQVAETDTQYF.